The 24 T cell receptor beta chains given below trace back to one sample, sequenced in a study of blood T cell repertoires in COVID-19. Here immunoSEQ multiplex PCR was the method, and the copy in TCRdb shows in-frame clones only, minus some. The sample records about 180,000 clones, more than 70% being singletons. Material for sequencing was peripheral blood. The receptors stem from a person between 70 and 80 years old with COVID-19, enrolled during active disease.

In DNA form, the CDR3 reads TGTGCCAGCAGGTCGGACTGGAAACCCGGCCAAGAGACCCAGTACTTC. This sequence encodes CASRSDWKPGQETQYF. This chain connects TRBV7-6 to TRBJ2-5, with a possible D match to TRBD2 (5 bases). The CDR3 is 16 amino acids. Trimming shortened V by 6 bases and J by 1 base, and 18 bases separated the two germline ends. Germline V lookup: CDR1 SGHVS, CDR2 FNYEAQ.

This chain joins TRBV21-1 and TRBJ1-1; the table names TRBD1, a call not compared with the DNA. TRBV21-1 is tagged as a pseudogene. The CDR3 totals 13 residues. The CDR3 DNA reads TGTGCCAGCAGCAAGACAACGAACACTGAAGCTTTCTTT. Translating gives CASSKTTNTEAFF.

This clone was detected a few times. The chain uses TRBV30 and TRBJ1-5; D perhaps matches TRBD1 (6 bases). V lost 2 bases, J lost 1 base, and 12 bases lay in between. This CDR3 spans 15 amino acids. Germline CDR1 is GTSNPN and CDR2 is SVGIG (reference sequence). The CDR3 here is CAWSKDRGSNQPQHF. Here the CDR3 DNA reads TGTGCCTGGAGTAAGGATAGGGGGAGCAATCAGCCCCAGCATTTT. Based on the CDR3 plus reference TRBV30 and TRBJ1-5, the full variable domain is SQTIHQWPATLVQPVGSPLSLECTVEGTSNPNLYWYRQAAGRGLQLLFYSVGIGQISSEVPQNLSASRPQDRQFILSSKKLLLSDSGFYLCAWSKDRGSNQPQHFGDGTRLSIL.

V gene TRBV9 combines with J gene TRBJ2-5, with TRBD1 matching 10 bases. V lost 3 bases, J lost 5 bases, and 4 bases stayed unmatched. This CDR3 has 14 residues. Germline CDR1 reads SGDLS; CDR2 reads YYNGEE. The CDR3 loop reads CASSGQGARETQYF. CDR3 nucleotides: TGTGCCAGCAGCGGACAGGGGGCCCGGGAGACCCAGTACTTC.

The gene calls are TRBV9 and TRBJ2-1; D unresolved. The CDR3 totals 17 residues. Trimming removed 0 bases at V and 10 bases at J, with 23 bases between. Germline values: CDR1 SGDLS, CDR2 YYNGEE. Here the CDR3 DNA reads TGTGCCAGCAGCGTAGCCGTGCGACTTTTCCCTGGCGGAGAGCAGTTCTTC. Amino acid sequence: CASSVAVRLFPGGEQFF.

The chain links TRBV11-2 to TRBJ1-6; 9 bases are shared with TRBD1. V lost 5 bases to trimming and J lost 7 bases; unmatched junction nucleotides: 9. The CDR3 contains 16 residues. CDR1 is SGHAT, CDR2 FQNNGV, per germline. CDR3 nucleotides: TGTGCCAGCAGCCAACAGGGGGCGTCGAGAAATTCACCCCTCCACTTT. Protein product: CASSQQGASRNSPLHF.

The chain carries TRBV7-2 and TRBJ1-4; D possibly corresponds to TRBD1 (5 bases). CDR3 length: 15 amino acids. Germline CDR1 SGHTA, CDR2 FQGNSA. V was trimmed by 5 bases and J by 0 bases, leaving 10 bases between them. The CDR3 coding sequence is TGTGCCAGCAGCATAACGACAGCAACTAATGAAAAACTGTTTTTT. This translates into CASSITTATNEKLFF.

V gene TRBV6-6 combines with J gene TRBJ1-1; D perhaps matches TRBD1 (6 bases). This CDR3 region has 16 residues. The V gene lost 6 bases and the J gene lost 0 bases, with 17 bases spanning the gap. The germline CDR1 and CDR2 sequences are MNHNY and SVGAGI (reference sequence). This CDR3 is CASSLPGQRMNTEAFF. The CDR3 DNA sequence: TGTGCCAGCAGCTTACCGGGACAACGAATGAACACTGAAGCTTTCTTT.

The CDR3 DNA reads TGTGCCAGCAGCCGACAGGGCCTCTCCTACGAGCAGTACTTC. It translates to CASSRQGLSYEQYF. This chain joins TRBV5-4 and TRBJ2-7, with 7 positions matching TRBD1. This CDR3 is 14 amino acids long. The germline V gene encodes CDR1 SGHNT and CDR2 YYREEE (reference sequence). V dropped 4 bases and J dropped 0; count of bases not matched to a gene: 4.

The CDR3 nucleotides are TGTGCCAGCAGCTTACCGCCTTTGGGGACTAGCCTCCGGTCGCAGTATTTT. It yields the protein CASSLPPLGTSLRSQYF. The chain carries TRBV7-2 and TRBJ2-3, with 9 bases identical to TRBD2. V lost 2 bases and J lost 10; bases outside the gene matches: 16. The CDR3 runs to 17 residues. CDR1 is SGHTA, CDR2 FQGNSA, per germline.

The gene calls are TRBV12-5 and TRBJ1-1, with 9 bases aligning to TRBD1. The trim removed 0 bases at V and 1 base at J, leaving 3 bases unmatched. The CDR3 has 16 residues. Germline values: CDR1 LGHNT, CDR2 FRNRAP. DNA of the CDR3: TGTGCTAGTGGTTTGGTCGACAGGGGGAGGAACACTGAAGCTTTCTTT. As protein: CASGLVDRGRNTEAFF.

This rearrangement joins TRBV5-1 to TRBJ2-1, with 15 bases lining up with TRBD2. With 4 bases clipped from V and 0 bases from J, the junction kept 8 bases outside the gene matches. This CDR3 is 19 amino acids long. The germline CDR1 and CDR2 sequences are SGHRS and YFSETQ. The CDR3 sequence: CASSTLGTSGRSSYNEQFF. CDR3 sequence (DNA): TGCGCCAGCAGCACCTTAGGGACTAGCGGGAGGAGCTCCTACAATGAGCAGTTCTTC.

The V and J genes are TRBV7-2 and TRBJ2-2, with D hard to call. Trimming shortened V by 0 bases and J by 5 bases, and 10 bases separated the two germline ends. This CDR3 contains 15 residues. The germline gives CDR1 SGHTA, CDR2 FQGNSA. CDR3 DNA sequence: TGTGCCAGCAGCTTAGCCCGGTCATTAACCGGGGAGCTGTTTTTT. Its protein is CASSLARSLTGELFF.

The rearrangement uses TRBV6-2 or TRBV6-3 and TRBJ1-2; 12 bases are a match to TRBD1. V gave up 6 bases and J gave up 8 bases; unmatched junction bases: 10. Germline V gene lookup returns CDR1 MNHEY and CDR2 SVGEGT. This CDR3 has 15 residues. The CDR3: CASSNTGTGGAGYTF. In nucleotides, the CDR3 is TGTGCCAGCAGCAACACCGGGACAGGGGGCGCGGGCTACACCTTC.

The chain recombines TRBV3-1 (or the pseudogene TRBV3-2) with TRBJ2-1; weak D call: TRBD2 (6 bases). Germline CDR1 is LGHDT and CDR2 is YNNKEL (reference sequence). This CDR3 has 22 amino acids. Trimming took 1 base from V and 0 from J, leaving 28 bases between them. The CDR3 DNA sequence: TGTGCCAGCAGCCAAGTCGGCTATCCGGGACTGGCTCAAGATAGCTCCTACAATGAGCAGTTCTTC. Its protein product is CASSQVGYPGLAQDSSYNEQFF.

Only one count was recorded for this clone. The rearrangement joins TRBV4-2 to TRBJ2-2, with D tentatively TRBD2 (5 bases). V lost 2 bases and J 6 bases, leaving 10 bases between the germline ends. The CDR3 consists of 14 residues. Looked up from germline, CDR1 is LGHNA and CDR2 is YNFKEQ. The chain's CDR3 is CASSQQTNSGELFF. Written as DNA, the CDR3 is TGTGCCAGCAGCCAACAGACTAACTCCGGGGAGCTGTTTTTT.

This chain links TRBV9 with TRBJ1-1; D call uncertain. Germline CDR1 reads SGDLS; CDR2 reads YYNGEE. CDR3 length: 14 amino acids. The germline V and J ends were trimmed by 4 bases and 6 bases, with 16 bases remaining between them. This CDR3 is CASSPQLLGSEAFF. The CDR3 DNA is TGTGCCAGCAGCCCCCAGCTGTTGGGCTCTGAAGCTTTCTTT.

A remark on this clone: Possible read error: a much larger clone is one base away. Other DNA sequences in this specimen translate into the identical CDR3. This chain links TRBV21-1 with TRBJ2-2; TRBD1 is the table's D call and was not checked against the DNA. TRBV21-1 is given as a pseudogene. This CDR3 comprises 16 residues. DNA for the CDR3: TGTGCCCCCCCGGGGGGGACAGGGGGCGCGACCGGGGAGCTGTTTTTT. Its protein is CAPPGGTGGATGELFF.

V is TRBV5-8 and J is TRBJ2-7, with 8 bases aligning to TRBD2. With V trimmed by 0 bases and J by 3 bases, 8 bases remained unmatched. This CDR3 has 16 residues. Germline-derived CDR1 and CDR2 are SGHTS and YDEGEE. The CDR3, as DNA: TGTGCCAGCAGCTTGGATCTAGCGGGTATGCGCTACGAGCAGTACTTC. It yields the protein CASSLDLAGMRYEQYF.

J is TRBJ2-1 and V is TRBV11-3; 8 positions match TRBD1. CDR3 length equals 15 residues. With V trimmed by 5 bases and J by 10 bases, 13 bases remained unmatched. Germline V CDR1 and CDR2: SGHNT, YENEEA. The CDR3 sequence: CASSRQGAGGKEQFF. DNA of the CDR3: TGTGCCAGCAGCCGTCAGGGGGCTGGGGGAAAAGAGCAGTTCTTC.

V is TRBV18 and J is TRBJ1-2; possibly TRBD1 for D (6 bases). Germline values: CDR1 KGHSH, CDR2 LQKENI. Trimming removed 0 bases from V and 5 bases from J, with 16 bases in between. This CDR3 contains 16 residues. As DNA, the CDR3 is TGTGCCAGCTCACCACCTACGGGGGGCCTCTATTATGGCTACACCTTC. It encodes CASSPPTGGLYYGYTF.

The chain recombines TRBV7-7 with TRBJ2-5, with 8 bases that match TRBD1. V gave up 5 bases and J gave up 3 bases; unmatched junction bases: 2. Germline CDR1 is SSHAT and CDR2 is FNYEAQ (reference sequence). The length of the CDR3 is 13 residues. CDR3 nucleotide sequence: TGTGCCAGCAGCCAGGGACAGGAAGAGACCCAGTACTTC. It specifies CASSQGQEETQYF.

CDR3 DNA sequence: TGTGCCAGCAGCGATTACAACCAGGATTTCACCGGGGAGCTGTTTTTT. This translates into CASSDYNQDFTGELFF. This chain joins TRBV28 and TRBJ2-2; D unresolved. The germline V gene has CDR1 MDHEN and CDR2 SYDVKM. The V gene lost 6 bases and the J gene lost 4 bases, with 18 bases spanning the gap. The CDR3 totals 16 residues.

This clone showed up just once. The CDR3 is CASSFTGTSGAQYF. The CDR3 bases are TGTGCCAGCAGCTTCACCGGGACTAGTGGGGCCCAGTACTTC. The V call is TRBV7-6, the J call TRBJ2-5; 8 bases fit TRBD2. Germline values: CDR1 SGHVS, CDR2 FNYEAQ. This CDR3 has 14 amino acids. V lost 3 bases and J lost 9; bases outside the gene matches: 9.